A selection of T cell receptor beta chains follows, all from one sample in a study of shared clonotypes between healthy human individuals. Only in-frame clones appear in the TCRdb table, and some are missing; sequencing was by immunoSEQ multiplex PCR. The sample holds around 2.5 million clones, approximately 94% seen once. Input material: naive CD4+ T cells from PBMCs. These receptors were taken from a man younger than 35 in good health. Some clones in this sample may be carry-over from other donors' samples. Each CDR3 is given with its conserved first and last residue. A D gene is named only where the DNA matches it firmly. Only some rows state a clone size, as once, few, many or a class for expanded clones.

TRBJ1-1,NA,TRBV30,NA,CAWSGIGDTEAFF,TGTGCCTGGAGTGGAATCGGGGACACTGAAGCTTTCTTT
TRBJ1-4,NA,TRBV7-2,NA,CASSFTGTTNEKLFF,TGTGCCAGCAGCTTCACAGGGACTACTAATGAAAAACTGTTTTTT
TRBJ2-3,TRBD2,TRBV7-2,NA,CASSLAGASGADTQYF,TGTGCCAGCAGCTTAGCAGGCGCTAGCGGGGCAGATACGCAGTATTTT
TRBJ2-6,NA,TRBV5-8,once,CASSLQGSGANVLTF,TGTGCCAGCAGCCTACAAGGCTCTGGGGCCAACGTCCTGACTTTC
TRBJ2-1,NA,TRBV6-1,NA,CASSPGRIGDEQFF,TGTGCCAGCAGTCCGGGACGTATTGGGGATGAGCAGTTCTTC
TRBJ2-3,NA,TRBV7-3,NA,CASSLRPGTTTDTQYF,TGTGCCAGCAGCTTAAGGCCCGGGACAACGACAGATACGCAGTATTTT
TRBJ2-1,NA,TRBV9,NA,CASSLDPSYNEQFF,TGTGCCAGCAGCCTAGACCCCTCCTACAATGAGCAGTTCTTC
TRBJ2-3,TRBD2,TRBV27,NA,CASIARAGPATSRSTDTQYF,TGTGCCAGCATTGCCCGCGCTGGGCCCGCGACTAGCCGCAGCACGGATACGCAGTATTTT
TRBJ1-3,TRBD1,TRBV28,NA,CASRDRGSSLAGNTIYF,TGTGCCAGCAGAGACAGGGGTTCTTCTCTGGCTGGAAACACCATATATTTT
TRBJ2-5,TRBD2,TRBV4-1,NA,CASSQEKGRGRGAETQYF,TGCGCCAGCAGCCAAGAGAAGGGGAGGGGCCGTGGGGCTGAGACCCAGTACTTC
TRBJ1-2,NA,TRBV10-3,NA,CATTDGNYGYTF,TGTGCCACCACGGACGGCAACTATGGCTACACCTTC
TRBJ2-1,NA,TRBV5-4,NA,CASSLGENNEQFF,TGTGCCAGCAGTTTAGGTGAGAACAATGAGCAGTTCTTC
TRBJ2-1,TRBD2,TRBV2,NA,CASSGGEGQPEQFF,TGTGCCAGCTCTGGGGGGGAGGGCCAACCCGAGCAGTTCTTC
TRBJ2-6,NA,TRBV25-1,NA,CASSEYWATGANVLTF,TGTGCCAGCAGTGAATATTGGGCGACGGGGGCCAACGTCCTGACTTTC
TRBJ2-5,NA,TRBV6-5,NA,CASSSPAWGRETQYF,TGTGCCAGCAGTTCCCCTGCGTGGGGGAGGGAGACCCAGTACTTC
TRBJ2-1,TRBD2,TRBV28,NA,CASTPPGGNEQFF,TGTGCCAGCACTCCTCCGGGGGGCAATGAGCAGTTCTTC
TRBJ2-1,NA,TRBV7-3,NA,CASSGGVEQFF,TGTGCCAGCAGCGGGGGTGTCGAGCAGTTCTTC
TRBJ2-1,NA,TRBV9,NA,CASSVGGIVNNEQFF,TGTGCCAGCAGCGTAGGTGGGATAGTAAATAATGAGCAGTTCTTC
TRBJ2-5,NA,TRBV6-5,NA,CASSSMGGAGGETQYF,TGTGCCAGCAGTTCCATGGGGGGGGCCGGTGGAGAGACCCAGTACTTC
TRBJ2-2,NA,TRBV15,NA,CATSRGLKTGELFF,TGTGCCACCAGCAGAGGGTTGAAAACCGGGGAGCTGTTTTTT
TRBJ2-1,NA,TRBV5-4,NA,CASSLGREQFF,TGTGCCAGCAGCTTGGGACGTGAGCAGTTCTTC
TRBJ2-2,TRBD2,TRBV28,NA,CASSLPGLGRFSPIQGGELFF,TGTGCCAGCAGTTTGCCGGGACTAGGCCGCTTCAGCCCCATCCAGGGCGGGGAGCTGTTTTTT
TRBJ1-4,TRBD1,TRBV18,NA,CASSKMTGNNEKLFF,TGTGCCAGCTCAAAGATGACAGGGAATAATGAAAAACTGTTTTTT
TRBJ2-1,NA,TRBV5-1,NA,CASSLASSRYNEQFF,TGCGCCAGCAGCCTGGCCAGCTCCAGGTACAATGAGCAGTTCTTC
TRBJ1-1,NA,TRBV28,once,CASSPSSIGDTEAFF,TGTGCCAGCAGTCCTTCTAGTATCGGGGACACTGAAGCTTTCTTT
TRBJ2-1,TRBD2,TRBV11-3,NA,CASSLDPSGRGDEQFF,TGTGCCAGCAGCTTAGATCCTAGCGGGAGAGGTGATGAGCAGTTCTTC
TRBJ2-1,TRBD2,TRBV9,once,CASSVESYPAGGPVHEQFF,TGTGCCAGCAGCGTAGAAAGTTATCCAGCGGGAGGCCCGGTACATGAGCAGTTCTTC
TRBJ2-3,TRBD1,TRBV5-1,NA,CASSVTGGGTDTQYF,TGCGCCAGCAGCGTGACAGGGGGCGGGACAGATACGCAGTATTTT
TRBJ2-1,NA,TRBV14,once,CASSPLGGWEQFF,TGTGCCAGCAGTCCACTCGGGGGTTGGGAGCAGTTCTTC
TRBJ2-1,TRBD2,TRBV9,NA,CASSVRGGLAGFNEQFF,TGTGCCAGCAGCGTGCGCGGGGGACTAGCGGGGTTCAATGAGCAGTTCTTC
TRBJ1-1,NA,TRBV7-9,NA,CASSLRGGGWRMNTEAFF,TGTGCCAGCAGCTTAAGGGGCGGCGGTTGGAGAATGAACACTGAAGCTTTCTTT
TRBJ1-1,NA,TRBV11-2,NA,CASSLDGANTEAFF,TGTGCCAGCAGCTTAGATGGGGCTAACACTGAAGCTTTCTTT
TRBJ2-7,NA,TRBV18,NA,CASSPFSGGDEQYF,TGTGCCAGCTCACCATTCTCGGGCGGCGACGAGCAGTACTTC
TRBJ1-1,TRBD1,TRBV19,NA,CASSLRPTGQGATEAFF,TGTGCCAGTAGCCTGAGGCCAACGGGACAGGGGGCTACTGAAGCTTTCTTT
TRBJ1-1,NA,TRBV9,NA,CASRKLNRNTEAFF,TGTGCCAGCAGGAAACTTAACAGGAACACTGAAGCTTTCTTT
TRBJ2-1,TRBD2,TRBV7-8,NA,CASSLVRTSGASYNEQFF,TGTGCCAGCAGCTTAGTTAGGACTAGCGGGGCCTCCTACAATGAGCAGTTCTTC
TRBJ2-7,NA,TRBV10-1,NA,CASSESPFSYEQYF,TGCGCCAGCAGTGAGTCCCCATTTTCCTACGAGCAGTACTTC
TRBJ2-3,NA,TRBV4-1,NA,CASSQGRAPAGTQYF,TGCGCCAGCAGCCAAGGGCGAGCCCCGGCGGGTACGCAGTATTTT
TRBJ2-1,NA,TRBV7-8,NA,CASSLVEWLGEQFF,TGTGCCAGCAGCTTAGTGGAGTGGCTGGGTGAGCAGTTCTTC
TRBJ2-1,TRBD2,TRBV28,once,CASSLDWVAGGSYNEQFF,TGTGCCAGCAGTTTAGACTGGGTAGCGGGAGGCTCCTACAATGAGCAGTTCTTC
TRBJ2-1,NA,TRBV9,NA,CASSVDLRSYNEQFF,TGTGCCAGCAGCGTAGATTTGCGGAGCTACAATGAGCAGTTCTTC